This is a list of T cell receptor beta chains from one sample in a study of blood T cell repertoires in COVID-19. The repertoire was sequenced with immunoSEQ multiplex PCR; TCRdb's copy has only in-frame clones and lacks some. The data hold roughly 150,000 clones, with 88% observed a single time. Sequencing was done on a sample of peripheral blood. The receptors here all came from a man over 45 who had recovered from COVID-19. Both conserved end residues are part of each CDR3. The D gene is left open where the match is weak. Where a row states a size, it is once, few, many or the class of an expanded clone; other rows omit it.

j_gene	v_gene	d_gene	abundance	CDR3nt	CDR3aa
TRBJ2-7	TRBV15	TRBD1	once	TGTGCCACCAGCAGAGCCGGGACAGGGGTCGAGCAGTACTTC	CATSRAGTGVEQYF
TRBJ2-3	TRBV7-2	NA	NA	TGTGCCAGCAGCTTAGATGGTAGAAGCACAGATACGCAGTATTTT	CASSLDGRSTDTQYF
TRBJ2-7	TRBV3-1/TRBV3-2	NA	NA	TGTGCCAGCAGCCAAGATCTAGGCAGACTACCTACCTACGAGCAGTACTTC	CASSQDLGRLPTYEQYF
TRBJ1-4	TRBV7-2	NA	NA	TGTGCCAGCAGCCCACGGGGGACAACTAATGAAAAACTGTTTTTT	CASSPRGTTNEKLFF
TRBJ1-3	TRBV3-1/TRBV3-2	NA	NA	TGTGCCAGCAGCCATATCCTCTCCTCTGGAAACACCATATATTTT	CASSHILSSGNTIYF
TRBJ1-1	TRBV7-9	NA	NA	TGTGCCAGCAGCTTAGAGAGGGCCACTGAAGCTTTCTTT	CASSLERATEAFF
TRBJ2-4	TRBV18	TRBD1	NA	TGTGCCAGCTCCCAAAATCCGGGACAGGGTAACATTCAGTACTTC	CASSQNPGQGNIQYF
TRBJ1-2	TRBV28	TRBD1	NA	TGTGCCAGCAGTTTATTAGGCGGGACAGGAAATGGCTACACCTTC	CASSLLGGTGNGYTF
TRBJ2-5	TRBV5-1	NA	NA	TGCGCCAGCAGCTGGATCACTAGCCGCGAAGAGACCCAGTACTTC	CASSWITSREETQYF
TRBJ1-1	TRBV5-1	NA	NA	TGCGCCAGCAGCTGGCAGGGAAAGACTGAAGCTTTCTTT	CASSWQGKTEAFF
TRBJ2-1	TRBV10-3	TRBD2	once	TGTGCCATCAGTGAGTCGGGACTAGCGGACTACAATGAGCAGTTCTTC	CAISESGLADYNEQFF
TRBJ1-3	TRBV5-4	TRBD1	NA	TGTGCCAGCAGCCCTGGGACAGGGGGCTTTGGAAACACCATATATTTT	CASSPGTGGFGNTIYF
TRBJ2-5	TRBV7-9	TRBD1	NA	TGTGCCAGCAGCTTAGTAGGACAGGCCAGTTATCAAGAGACCCAGTACTTC	CASSLVGQASYQETQYF
TRBJ1-1	TRBV6-5	NA	NA	TGTGCCAGCAGGGGATCGGGAAACACTGAAGCTTTCTTT	CASRGSGNTEAFF
TRBJ1-5	TRBV28	NA	NA	TGTGCCAGCAGTTTGGCGGGCAGCAATCAGCCCCAGCATTTT	CASSLAGSNQPQHF
TRBJ1-2	TRBV28	TRBD1	NA	TGTGCCAGCACCCCGGGACAGGGGATTATCTATGGCTACACCTTC	CASTPGQGIIYGYTF
TRBJ2-7	TRBV6-8	NA	once	TGTGCCAGCAGTGGGCAGGGATTCAAGCTTTTGGACTACGAGCAGTACTTC	CASSGQGFKLLDYEQYF
TRBJ2-1	TRBV4-3	TRBD1	NA	TGCGCCAGCAGACGCACAGGGGGCCCCTACAATGAGCAGTTCTTC	CASRRTGGPYNEQFF
TRBJ2-2	TRBV7-3	NA	NA	TGTGCCAGCAGACCCGGGACACCCGGGGAGCTGTTTTTT	CASRPGTPGELFF
TRBJ1-4	TRBV19	TRBD1	NA	TGTGCCAGTAGTGTGACAGGGGGCGGCGAAAAACTGTTTTTT	CASSVTGGGEKLFF
TRBJ1-2	TRBV7-9	NA	NA	TGTGCCAGCAGTTCGGGGGAATCTAACTATGGCTACACCTTC	CASSSGESNYGYTF
TRBJ2-3	TRBV27	TRBD1	NA	TGTGCCAGCAGCCCCGGACAGGGCGCAGATACGCAGTATTTT	CASSPGQGADTQYF
TRBJ2-5	TRBV10-3	TRBD2	once	TGTGCCATCGGGGAGGGACTAGCTCGGGAGACCCAGTACTTC	CAIGEGLARETQYF
TRBJ1-2	TRBV2	TRBD1	few	TGTGCCAGCAGAGATTCGGGACAGGGGCCCTTC	CASRDSGQGPF
TRBJ2-2	TRBV24-1	NA	NA	TGTGCCACCAGTGATGCCCCCCCCAGGGGTCACGGGGAGCTGTTTTTT	CATSDAPPRGHGELFF
TRBJ2-7	TRBV2	NA	NA	TGTGCCAGCGGTGCTTTTCAGGGGTACGAGCAGTACTTC	CASGAFQGYEQYF
TRBJ2-6	TRBV6-5	NA	NA	TGTGCCAGCAGTTTCCAAGCCTCTGGGGCCAACGTCCTGACTTTC	CASSFQASGANVLTF
TRBJ1-6	TRBV21-1	NA	NA	NA	CASSKIFGRGSSYNSPLHF
TRBJ2-7	TRBV6-6	TRBD1	NA	TGTGCCAGCAGTTTCCTCGACAGGGGTAATTCCTACGAGCAGTACTTC	CASSFLDRGNSYEQYF
TRBJ2-7	TRBV5-3	TRBD1	NA	TGTGCCAGAAGCTCCACAGGGGGCGAGCAGTACTTC	CARSSTGGEQYF
TRBJ2-2	TRBV19	TRBD2	once	TGTGCCAGTAGCAATGGCGGGGGGGCCCACGCGAACACCGGGGAGCTGTTTTTT	CASSNGGGAHANTGELFF
TRBJ2-2	TRBV6-1	TRBD2	NA	TGTGCCAGCAGTGGGACTAGCGGGGGTTCGAACACCGGGGAGCTGTTTTTT	CASSGTSGGSNTGELFF
TRBJ2-7	TRBV25-1	TRBD1	NA	TGTGCCAGCAGTAGACAGGGGGTCCTCTACGAGCAGTACTTC	CASSRQGVLYEQYF
TRBJ2-2	TRBV30	NA	NA	TGTGTCTGGCAGGGACATCAGAACACCGGGGAGCTGTTTTTT	CVWQGHQNTGELFF
TRBJ2-7	TRBV5-1	NA	NA	TGCGCCAGCAGCTCGGACTTGGGGGCTTACGAGCAGTACTTC	CASSSDLGAYEQYF
TRBJ1-1	TRBV7-9	NA	NA	TGTGCCAGCAGCTTAACAAACACTGAAGCTTTCTTT	CASSLTNTEAFF
TRBJ2-3	TRBV7-3	NA	NA	TGTGCCAGCAGCTTCGTCGGACTCAGCACAGATACGCAGTATTTT	CASSFVGLSTDTQYF
TRBJ2-1	TRBV10-3	TRBD2	few	TGTGCCATCAGGTCGGAGGTAGCGGGCAATGAGCAGTTCTTC	CAIRSEVAGNEQFF
TRBJ2-2	TRBV18	NA	once	TGTGCCAGCTCACCAGGGGGCGAGAACACCGGGGAGCTGTTTTTT	CASSPGGENTGELFF
TRBJ1-5	TRBV19	NA	NA	TGTGCCAGTTCTAGCAGGGGTCCCCAGCATTTT	CASSSRGPQHF
TRBJ1-4	TRBV18	TRBD1	NA	TGTGCCAGCTCACCCGGGGACAGTCGAGACGAAAAACTGTTTTTT	CASSPGDSRDEKLFF
TRBJ2-4	TRBV7-2	TRBD1	NA	TGTGCCAGCAGCTTAGACAGGGGATTAGCCAAAAACATTCAGTACTTC	CASSLDRGLAKNIQYF
TRBJ1-5	TRBV7-2	TRBD1	NA	TGTGCCAGCAGCCCGACAGGGGATAGCAATCAGCCCCAGCATTTT	CASSPTGDSNQPQHF
TRBJ2-7	TRBV25-1	NA	NA	TGTGCCAGCAAGGACAGTTTGTACGAGCAGTACTTC	CASKDSLYEQYF
TRBJ1-4	TRBV19	TRBD1	NA	TGTGCCAGTAGCGACAGGGTGTTATGGGAAACTAATGAAAAACTGTTTTTT	CASSDRVLWETNEKLFF
TRBJ2-7	TRBV5-8	TRBD1	NA	TGTGCCAGCAGCTTGGATCAGCGGAACAGGGGTTACGAGCAGTACTTC	CASSLDQRNRGYEQYF
TRBJ2-3	TRBV7-7	NA	NA	TGTGCCAGCAGCCCGGTCGGGGGTACGCAGTATTTT	CASSPVGGTQYF
TRBJ1-2	TRBV24-1	NA	NA	TGTGCCACCAGTGATGGGGCAGGGCCCGGTGGCTACACCTTC	CATSDGAGPGGYTF
TRBJ1-2	TRBV27	NA	NA	TGTGCCAGCAGTCCCCGCGGCTCAGCCGGTAACTATGGCTACACCTTC	CASSPRGSAGNYGYTF
TRBJ1-6	TRBV5-1	TRBD1	NA	TGCGCCAGCAGGTCGGGACAGGGGGTCTATAATTCACCCCTCCACTTT	CASRSGQGVYNSPLHF
TRBJ2-7	TRBV7-2	NA	NA	TGTGCCAGCAGCTTAGGGGGGGATAGCGGGCAGTACTTC	CASSLGGDSGQYF
TRBJ1-5	TRBV4-1	NA	NA	TGCGCCAGCAGCCAAGATCATGGACTCTGGAATCAGCCCCAGCATTTT	CASSQDHGLWNQPQHF
TRBJ1-3	TRBV30	TRBD1	NA	TGTGCCTGGAAGGAACCGGGACAGGGATCTGGAAACACCATATATTTT	CAWKEPGQGSGNTIYF
TRBJ1-5	TRBV7-9	NA	few	TGTGCGATCAGCGAATGGATGGGGCCCAATCAGCCCCAGCATTTT	CAISEWMGPNQPQHF
TRBJ1-5	TRBV19	TRBD1	NA	TGTGCCAGTATGACAGGGGCGTATAGCAATCAGCCCCAGCATTTT	CASMTGAYSNQPQHF
TRBJ2-2	TRBV6-6	TRBD2	NA	TGTGCCAGCAGGGTAAACGTAGCGGGGGGGACCGGGGAGCTGTTTTTT	CASRVNVAGGTGELFF